This entry features one T cell receptor (beta chain) sequence. Its antigen is not known. TCRdb keeps only in-frame clones here, not all; method: immunoSEQ multiplex PCR. The sample comprises tens of thousands of clones, about 81% of which are singletons, and approximately 5% rests with the top ten. This sample is drawn from a study of OX40 agonist ivuxolimab in advanced cancers. Study conclusions and caveats: People who partly responded at 0.1-3.0 mg/kg had some of the least clonal expansion seen.

Sequences were derived from CD4+ or CD8+ T cells sorted from blood, sampled in a trial of the OX40 agonist ivuxolimab. The TCR originated in an adult with an advanced solid tumor such as melanoma, head and neck, liver or kidney cancer.

CDR3 sequence (DNA): TGTGCCAGCAGTTCAGGGACAGGGTTTCTCTACGAGCAGTACTTC. Residues: CASSSGTGFLYEQYF. The chain carries TRBV27 and TRBJ2-7; TRBD1 matches at 9 bases. The CDR3 covers 15 residues. Germline V gives CDR1 MNHEY, CDR2 SMNVEV (reference sequence). The trim removed 4 bases at V and 3 bases at J, leaving 7 bases unmatched.